The entry that follows covers one T cell receptor beta chain sequence. Its cognate antigen is unknown. CDR1 and CDR2 from the germline V gene are ENHRY and SYGVKD. V was clipped by 2 bases and J by 5 bases, with 12 bases between them. The CDR3 has 14 amino acids. The data were taken from a study of immune evolution from preneoplasia to lung adenocarcinoma. The study's findings and limits: From normal lung to invasive adenocarcinoma, top clone frequencies appeared to decrease. Later-stage lesions seemingly showed higher T cell density and diversity than normal lung.

Profiled with immunoSEQ multiplex PCR; TCRdb holds only in-frame clones, not every one. Of tens of thousands of clones listed, about three quarters are singletons. The sequenced sample consisted of FFPE invasive lung adenocarcinoma tissue. The source of this sequence is a person aged 55-75 years with invasive lung adenocarcinoma. Some clones in this sample may be carry-over from other donors' samples. J is TRBJ2-5 and V is TRBV10-3; tentative D call: TRBD2 (5 bases). The CDR3 DNA is TGTGCCATCAGTGAGAGAGGGTCCGGGGAGACCCAGTACTTC. This codes for CAISERGSGETQYF.